This TCR beta chain emerged from a study of T cell changes during pregnancy in multiple sclerosis. Some clones are missing from TCRdb's copy, which holds only in-frame ones; the method was immunoSEQ multiplex PCR. The sample has 70,000 to 80,000 clones; about 85% are singletons. The CDR3 has 15 residues. The germline V gene encodes CDR1 SGHRS and CDR2 YFSETQ. The V and J ends lost 0 bases and 0 bases respectively, with 4 bases between them. The receptor was isolated from a female donor with multiple sclerosis, enrolled in a pregnancy study. The chain carries TRBV5-1 and TRBJ1-6; D uncertain. The source material was peripheral blood, sampled before pregnancy. The CDR3 loop reads CASSLGSSYNSPLHF. CDR3 coding DNA: TGCGCCAGCAGCTTGGGCAGCTCCTATAATTCACCCCTCCACTTT.